This T cell receptor beta chain was obtained from a study of glioma-infiltrating T cells after dendritic cell vaccination. The germline gives CDR1 LNHNV, CDR2 YYDKDF (reference sequence). The CDR3 length is 14 residues. V was pared by 4 bases and J by 8 bases, with 10 bases of the junction left unmatched. Up to about 2 ug genomic DNA was used for TCRB CDR3 amplification. Assay: immunoSEQ multiplex PCR; the TCRdb copy retains only in-frame clones and omits some. The sample lists fewer than 85,000 clones; about four fifths were seen once. The source is a human donor with glioblastoma. The chain uses TRBV15 and TRBJ1-2, with 7 bases aligning to TRBD1. Sequences were derived from blood, sampled before dendritic cell vaccination. This chain's CDR3 is CATSTLDRAGGYTF. CDR3 DNA sequence: TGTGCCACCAGCACTTTAGACAGGGCAGGGGGCTACACCTTC.